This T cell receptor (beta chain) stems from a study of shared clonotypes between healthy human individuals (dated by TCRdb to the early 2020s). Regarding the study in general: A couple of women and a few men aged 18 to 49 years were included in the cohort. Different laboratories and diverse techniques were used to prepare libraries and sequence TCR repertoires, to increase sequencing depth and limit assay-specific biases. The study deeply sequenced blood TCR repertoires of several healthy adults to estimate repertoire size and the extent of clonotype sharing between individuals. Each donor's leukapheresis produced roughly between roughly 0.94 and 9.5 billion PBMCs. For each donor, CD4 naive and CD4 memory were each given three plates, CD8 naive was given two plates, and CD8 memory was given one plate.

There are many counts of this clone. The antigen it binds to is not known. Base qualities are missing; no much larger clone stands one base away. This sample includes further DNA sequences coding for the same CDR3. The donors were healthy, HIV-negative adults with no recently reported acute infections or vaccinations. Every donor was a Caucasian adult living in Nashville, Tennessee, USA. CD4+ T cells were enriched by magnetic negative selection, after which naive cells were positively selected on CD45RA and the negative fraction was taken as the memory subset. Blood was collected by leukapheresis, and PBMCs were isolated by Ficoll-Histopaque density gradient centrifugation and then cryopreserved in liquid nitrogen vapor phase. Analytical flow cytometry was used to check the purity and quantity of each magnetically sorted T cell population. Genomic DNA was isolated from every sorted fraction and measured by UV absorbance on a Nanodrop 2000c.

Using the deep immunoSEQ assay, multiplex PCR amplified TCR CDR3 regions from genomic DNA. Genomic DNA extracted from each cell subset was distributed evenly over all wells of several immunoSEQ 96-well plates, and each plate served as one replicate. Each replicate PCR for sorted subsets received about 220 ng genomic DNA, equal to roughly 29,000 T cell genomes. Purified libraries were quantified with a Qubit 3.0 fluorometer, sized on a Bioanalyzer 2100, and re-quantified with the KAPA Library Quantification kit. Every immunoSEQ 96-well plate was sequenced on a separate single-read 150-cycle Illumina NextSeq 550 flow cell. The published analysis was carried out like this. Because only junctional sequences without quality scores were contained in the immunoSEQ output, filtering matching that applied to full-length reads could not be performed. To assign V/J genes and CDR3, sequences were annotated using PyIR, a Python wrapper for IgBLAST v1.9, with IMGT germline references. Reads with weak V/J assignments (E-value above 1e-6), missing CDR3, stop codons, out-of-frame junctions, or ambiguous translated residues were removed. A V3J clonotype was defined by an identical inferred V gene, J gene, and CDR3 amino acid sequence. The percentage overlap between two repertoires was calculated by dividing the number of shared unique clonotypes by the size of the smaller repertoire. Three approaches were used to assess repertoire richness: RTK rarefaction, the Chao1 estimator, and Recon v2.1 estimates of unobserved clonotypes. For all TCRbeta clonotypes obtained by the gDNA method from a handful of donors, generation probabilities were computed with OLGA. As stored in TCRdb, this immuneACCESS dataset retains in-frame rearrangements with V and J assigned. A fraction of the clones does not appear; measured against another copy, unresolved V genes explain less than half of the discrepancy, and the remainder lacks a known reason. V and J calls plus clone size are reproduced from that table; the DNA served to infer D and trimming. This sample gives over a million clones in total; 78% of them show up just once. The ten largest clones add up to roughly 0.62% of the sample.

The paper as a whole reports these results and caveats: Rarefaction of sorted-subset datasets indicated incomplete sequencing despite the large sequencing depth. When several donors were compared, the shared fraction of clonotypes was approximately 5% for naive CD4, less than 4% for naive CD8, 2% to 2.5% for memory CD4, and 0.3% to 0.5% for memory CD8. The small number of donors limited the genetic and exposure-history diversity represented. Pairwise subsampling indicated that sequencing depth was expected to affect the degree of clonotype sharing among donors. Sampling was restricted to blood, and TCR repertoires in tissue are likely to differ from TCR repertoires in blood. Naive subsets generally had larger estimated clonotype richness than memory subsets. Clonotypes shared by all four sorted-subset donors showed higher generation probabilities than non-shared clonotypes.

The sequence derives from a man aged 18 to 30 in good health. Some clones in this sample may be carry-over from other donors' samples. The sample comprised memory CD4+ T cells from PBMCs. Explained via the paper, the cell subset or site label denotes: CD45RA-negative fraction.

The nucleotides are TGTGCCAGCAGTTTAAGGCGGGGACCCTACGAGCAGTACTTC. The resulting protein is CASSLRRGPYEQYF. Recombination linked TRBV27 to TRBJ2-7, and the D gene may be TRBD2, 6 bases matching. The CDR3 covers 14 residues, taking in both the cysteine and the phenylalanine. Only the CDR3 region is kept as DNA, spanning 42 bases read in frame from base 1. V is pared back by 2 bases and J by 2 bases, with 10 bases lying between the germline termini. The germline V gene (reference sequence) yields MNHEY for CDR1 and SMNVEV for CDR2.